Below are 22 T cell receptor beta chains sequenced from a single sample in a study of beta chain features in type 1 diabetes. Antigens of these TCRs are unknown. Study results and caveats: When Type 1 diabetes patients were examined, their TCRB CDR3s proved moderately but significantly shorter in all four CD4+ subsets.

What was sequenced were expressed TCRB transcripts, since all of the isolated RNA had been reverse transcribed. Sequencing was performed with immunoSEQ multiplex PCR; in TCRdb, only in-frame clones are kept and a portion is missing. Of roughly 180,000 clones listed, 7.8% are singletons. Input material: central memory CD4+ T cells from blood. The source is a middle-aged woman with type 1 diabetes.

The CDR3 here is CASIPSGTDTQYF. Here the CDR3 DNA reads TGTGCCAGCATCCCTAGCGGCACAGATACGCAGTATTTT. The chain carries TRBV28 and TRBJ2-3, with D tentatively TRBD2 (6 bases). Trimming pared 7 bases from V and 1 base from J, leaving 9 bases between. Germline values: CDR1 MDHEN, CDR2 SYDVKM. The CDR3 has 13 amino acids.

This clone was counted only a few times. The gene calls are TRBV6-4 and TRBJ1-1; D is unclear. The CDR3 runs 13 residues. V was shortened by 7 bases and J by 4 bases, with 13 bases between the two germline ends. Germline CDR1 reads MRHNA; CDR2 reads SNTAGT. The CDR3 DNA sequence: TGTGCCAGCACCCTGGACGAGGGCACTGAAGCTTTCTTT. Its translation: CASTLDEGTEAFF.

This clone was counted only a few times. The chain carries TRBV19 and TRBJ1-5; D remains unclear. The CDR3 is 14 residues long. CDR1 LNHDA and CDR2 SQIVND come from the germline V gene (reference sequence). Trimming pared 5 bases from V and 7 bases from J, leaving 15 bases between. The chain's CDR3 is CASSSDQREQPQHF. In nucleotides, the CDR3 is TGTGCCAGTAGTTCGGACCAGAGGGAACAGCCCCAGCATTTT.

This chain uses TRBV29-1 with TRBJ1-2; D uncertain. This CDR3 has 13 residues. Between the trimmed V and J ends, which lost 6 bases and 4 bases, there was a span of 15 bases. Germline CDR1 SQVTM, CDR2 ANQGSEA. This chain's CDR3 is CSVKDGGIYGYTF. The CDR3 DNA reads TGCAGCGTAAAGGACGGAGGGATCTATGGCTACACCTTC.

This clone was detected many times. This sequence joins TRBV9 and TRBJ2-1, with 10 bases matching TRBD2. V lost 0 bases, J lost 3 bases, and 6 bases stayed unmatched. The CDR3 contains 17 residues. CDR1 and CDR2 from the germline V gene are SGDLS and YYNGEE. This chain's CDR3 is CASSVGASGRFYNEQFF. The CDR3, as DNA: TGTGCCAGCAGCGTAGGGGCTAGCGGGAGATTCTACAATGAGCAGTTCTTC.

V gene TRBV5-8 combines with J gene TRBJ2-5; 7 bases are shared with TRBD1. V was pared by 4 bases and J by 3 bases, with 3 bases of the junction left unmatched. CDR3 size: 13 residues. CDR1 is SGHTS and CDR2 is YDEGEE in the germline V gene. The CDR3 reads CASSGQAKETQYF. For the CDR3, the DNA is TGTGCCAGCAGCGGACAGGCGAAAGAGACCCAGTACTTC.

The sample holds a few counts of this clone. This chain joins TRBV25-1 and TRBJ2-1; 10 positions agree with TRBD1. Losses at the gene ends were 4 bases for V and 9 bases for J; bases not matched to a gene: 9. There are 15 residues in the CDR3. Per germline, CDR1 MGHDK and CDR2 SYGVNS. The CDR3, as DNA: TGTGCCAGCAGTGGGACCGGGACAGGGGCTCGTGAGCAGTTCTTC. It encodes CASSGTGTGAREQFF.

The chain uses TRBV25-1 and TRBJ2-2; 9 bases line up with TRBD1. This CDR3 comprises 15 residues. The junction had 14 bases not matched to a gene; V was cut back by 10 bases and J by 8 bases. Germline V gives CDR1 MGHDK, CDR2 SYGVNS. As DNA, the CDR3 is TGTGCCACCACCCCGGACAGGGGCCCCGGGGGGGAGCTGTTTTTT. Protein product: CATTPDRGPGGELFF.

The chain employs TRBV19 and TRBJ2-3, with 7 bases lining up with TRBD1. There are 15 residues in the CDR3. Germline loops: CDR1 LNHDA, CDR2 SQIVND (reference sequence). With 5 bases clipped from V and 2 bases from J, the junction kept 7 bases outside the gene matches. DNA for the CDR3: TGTGCCAGTAGTGAGACAGGGCCGCTCACAGATACGCAGTATTTT. It codes for CASSETGPLTDTQYF.

As for this clone: Different DNA sequences within this sample yield the same CDR3. The chain recombines TRBV11-1 with TRBJ2-7; D is possibly TRBD1 (5 bases). The germline CDR1 and CDR2 sequences are SGHAT and FQDESV (reference sequence). V dropped 1 base and J dropped 2 bases, with 9 bases sitting between them. The CDR3 loop spans 14 amino acids. CDR3 in amino acids: CASSLGQGTYEQYF. The DNA for the CDR3 is TGTGCCAGCAGCTTAGGGCAGGGCACCTACGAGCAGTACTTC.

The rearrangement joins TRBV5-1 to TRBJ2-5; 7 nucleotides align to TRBD1. Looked up from germline, CDR1 is SGHRS and CDR2 is YFSETQ. The CDR3 is 16 amino acids. Losses at the gene ends were 0 bases for V and 4 bases for J; bases not matched to a gene: 9. The CDR3 DNA is TGCGCCAGCAGCTTGGGGCGAGGGGGCGAGAGAGAGACCCAGTACTTC. Translation gives CASSLGRGGERETQYF.

In this sample, this clone turned up a few times. The chain joins TRBV7-9 to TRBJ2-7; D may be TRBD2 (6 bases). The germline gives CDR1 SEHNR, CDR2 FQNEAQ (reference sequence). CDR3 length equals 14 residues. The V end was cut by 10 bases, the J end by 2 bases, with 18 bases between. CDR3 protein: CAIRNPREAYEQYF. The CDR3 DNA sequence: TGTGCCATCAGAAACCCAAGGGAGGCCTACGAGCAGTACTTC.

The chain carries TRBV6-5 and TRBJ1-1; D remains ambiguous. CDR3 size: 14 residues. Looked up from germline, CDR1 is MNHEY and CDR2 is SVGAGI. Between the trimmed V and J ends, which lost 0 bases and 5 bases, there was a span of 10 bases. The CDR3 loop is CASSYSGDGTEAFF. CDR3 nucleotide sequence: TGTGCCAGCAGTTACTCCGGGGATGGAACTGAAGCTTTCTTT.

This clone was detected a few times. The chain links TRBV5-1 to TRBJ2-3; TRBD2 matches 9 bases. The CDR3 length is 15 residues. Trimming cost V 4 bases and J 1 base; bases outside gene matches: 4. From germline, CDR1 is SGHRS and CDR2 YFSETQ. CDR3 in amino acids: CASSPGTSRTDTQYF. The CDR3 nucleotides read TGCGCCAGCAGCCCCGGGACTAGCCGCACAGATACGCAGTATTTT.

The sample holds a few counts of this clone. J is TRBJ1-2 and V is TRBV27; 8 nucleotides align to TRBD1. Per the germline V gene, CDR1 is MNHEY and CDR2 is SMNVEV (reference sequence). V lost 7 bases to trimming and J lost 4 bases; unmatched junction nucleotides: 8. This CDR3 is 14 amino acids long. The CDR3: CASKFTGTGYGYTF. In nucleotides, the CDR3 is TGTGCCAGCAAATTTACCGGGACAGGCTATGGCTACACCTTC.

The rearrangement links TRBV18 to TRBJ1-1; D is unclear. V was clipped by 0 bases and J by 10 bases, with 15 bases between them. The CDR3 consists of 14 residues. Germline V lookup: CDR1 KGHSH, CDR2 LQKENI. This chain's CDR3 is CASSPPSVSEGAFF. The DNA for the CDR3 is TGTGCCAGCTCACCACCGTCGGTGTCTGAGGGAGCTTTCTTT.

This clone was seen a handful of times. CDR3 nucleotide sequence: TGCGCCAGCAGCTCCGCCGGGGGGGGCGCTGGAACAGATACGCAGTATTTT. Translated: CASSSAGGGAGTDTQYF. The J gene is TRBJ2-3, the V gene TRBV5-1, with 8 bases that match TRBD2. From germline, CDR1 is SGHRS and CDR2 YFSETQ. Trimming at V came to 3 bases and at J to 3 bases, leaving 12 bases not matched to a gene. CDR3 size: 17 residues.

This clone came up a few times. The CDR3 loop reads CASSPLPAGLYNEQFF. CDR3 in DNA: TGTGCCAGCTCACCATTACCAGCGGGGCTATACAATGAGCAGTTCTTC. The chain carries TRBV18 and TRBJ2-1; 7 bases are a match to TRBD2. The CDR3 spans 16 residues. With 2 bases clipped from V and 4 bases from J, the junction kept 8 bases outside the gene matches. Germline CDR1 and CDR2: KGHSH and LQKENI.

This clone came up a few times. V gene TRBV4-3 combines with J gene TRBJ2-4; TRBD2 agrees at 7 bases. The CDR3 has 15 residues. Germline lookup yields CDR1 LGHNA and CDR2 YSLEER. With V trimmed by 5 bases and J by 6 bases, 10 bases remained unmatched. This chain's CDR3 is CASSFYSGVGNIQYF. CDR3 in DNA: TGCGCCAGCAGCTTTTACAGCGGGGTGGGAAACATTCAGTACTTC.

This clone was counted between two and nine times. This rearrangement joins TRBV25-1 to TRBJ1-2; TRBD1 matches at 7 bases. The CDR3 runs to 15 residues. V lost 3 bases, J lost 4 bases, and 8 bases stayed unmatched. Germline CDR1 is MGHDK and CDR2 is SYGVNS. The CDR3 DNA is TGTGCCAGCAGTGACCCCGGGACAGTTTTCTATGGCTACACCTTC. Encoded protein: CASSDPGTVFYGYTF.

Many counts were recorded for this clone. The rearrangement uses TRBV15 and TRBJ2-3; 9 bases agree with TRBD2. Germline V gene sequence: CDR1 LNHNV, CDR2 YYDKDF (reference sequence). The CDR3 length is 14 residues. Trimming removed 6 bases from V and 5 bases from J; junction bases left unmatched: 6. CDR3 region: CATSLGGGEDTQYF. CDR3 sequence (DNA): TGTGCCACCAGTCTTGGCGGGGGGGAAGATACGCAGTATTTT.

This clone was counted only a few times. The chain joins TRBV20-1 to TRBJ1-1; D gene uncertain. Trimming cost V 3 bases and J 6 bases, with 8 bases left between them. CDR1 is DFQATT and CDR2 is SNEGSKA in the germline V gene (reference sequence). The CDR3 is 11 residues long. CDR3 sequence reads: CSASRYPEAFF. The CDR3 DNA is TGCAGTGCTAGCAGGTACCCTGAAGCTTTCTTT.